This T cell receptor beta chain appears in the sequencing data of a study of early stage breast cancer tumors. Study as a whole: About 70% of the 16 invasive tumors were ER+, PR+ and HER2-.

Whole-study results and caveats: Comparing each tissue with blood distinguished tumor from normal in 14 of 16 patients. Tumors had roughly 2.5-fold higher T cell density than normal breast.

As regards this clone: Antigen specificity is unknown.

Libraries were prepared by immunoSEQ multiplex PCR; TCRdb keeps only in-frame clonotypes and omits some of them. The sample gives about 48,000 clones, 65% to 90% of which show up once; approximately 1.4% is in the top ten. V lost 5 bases to trimming and J lost 0 bases, with 17 bases between them. There are 17 residues in the CDR3. In germline, CDR1 is KGHSH, CDR2 LQKENI. The rearrangement joins TRBV18 to TRBJ2-1; unclear D gene. Sequencing was done on a sample of blood. The clonotype originates from a person in their fifties with breast cancer. CDR3 loop: CASSGLQILSSYNEQFF. CDR3 bases: TGTGCCAGCTCAGGGCTACAAATTCTGAGCTCCTACAATGAGCAGTTCTTC.